The T cell receptor beta chain under discussion was sequenced for a study of T-cell reconstitution after alpha-beta-depleted transplantation in children. This clonotype came up many times. The antigen remains unidentified. Study-level results: One year post-transplant, T-cell counts and diversity were largely derived from T cells produced anew.

During its preparation, the TCRbeta library received unique molecular identifiers. TCRdb re-derived calls from the PCR reads in MiXCR, one entry per CDR3 protein. This table has around 450,000 distinct CDR3 sequences, around two fifths appearing once. Germline V gene data show CDR1 as MNHNS and CDR2 as SASEGT. The CDR3 spans 13 residues. V was cut by 1 base and J by 6 bases, with 9 bases left in between. The chain carries TRBV6-1 and TRBJ1-2; D unresolved. The receptor's source is a girl aged 2 to 10 with aplastic anemia, due to receive a stem cell transplant. The sample consisted of PBMCs, taken before TCRalphabeta/CD19-depleted stem cell transplant. The CDR3 sequence: CASSEVYSHGYTF. As DNA, the CDR3 is TGTGCCAGCAGTGAAGTTTATAGCCATGGCTACACCTTC.